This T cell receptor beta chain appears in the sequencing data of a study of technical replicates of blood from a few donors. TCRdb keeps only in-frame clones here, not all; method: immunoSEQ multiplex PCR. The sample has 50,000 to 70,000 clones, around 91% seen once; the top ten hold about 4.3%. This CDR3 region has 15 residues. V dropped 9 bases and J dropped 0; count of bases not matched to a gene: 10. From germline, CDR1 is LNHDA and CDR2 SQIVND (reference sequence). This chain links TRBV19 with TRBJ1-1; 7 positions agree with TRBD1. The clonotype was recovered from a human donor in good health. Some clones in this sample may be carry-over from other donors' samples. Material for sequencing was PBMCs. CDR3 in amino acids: CASAPGTAMNTEAFF. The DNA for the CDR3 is TGTGCCAGCGCCCCTGGGACAGCCATGAACACTGAAGCTTTCTTT.